The following is a T cell receptor beta chain sequence with its context. The antigen is not known. The data originate from a study of TIL therapy for anti-PD-1-resistant metastatic lung cancer. The wider study: Patients had a median age of 54 years (range about 35-80).

The libraries were made with immunoSEQ v3. Survey-level samples got 2 million or so read pairs; deep-level samples got roughly 4.5-6.5 million. Measured with immunoSEQ multiplex PCR; TCRdb has only the in-frame clones, and not every one. The table shows approximately 97,000 clones, with roughly 65% occurring only once. CDR3 length equals 13 residues. V lost 4 bases to trimming and J lost 6 bases, with 10 bases between them. In germline, CDR1 is LGHDT, CDR2 YNNKEL (reference sequence). Study conclusions and caveats: Many TIL product clones were absent from baseline tumor, suggesting clonal contraction. TIL cultures after expansion showed higher clonality and lower diversity than baseline tumor (median roughly 6% vs 31%).

The sample's time point: pre-treatment sample, taken before nivolumab and TIL therapy. Tumor tissue came from excised metastases, mostly pleural nodules or supraclavicular lymph nodes. The clonotype comes from a person aged 25-79 years with non-small cell lung cancer. The chain is built from TRBV3-1 (or the pseudogene TRBV3-2) and TRBJ1-5; D is ambiguous. The input for sequencing was tumor tissue, taken at baseline. CDR3: CASSPLGGQPQHF. CDR3 nucleotide sequence: TGTGCCAGCAGCCCCCTCGGAGGTCAGCCCCAGCATTTT.